This T cell receptor (beta chain) was retrieved from a study of glioma-infiltrating T cells after dendritic cell vaccination. As for the study in general: Treatment, given 2003 to 2012, was autologous tumor lysate-pulsed dendritic cell vaccination. Monocyte-derived dendritic cells, cultured seven days with IL-4 and GM-CSF, were pulsed with autologous tumor lysate.

Primers: 60 V beta forward and 13 J beta reverse. Some clones are missing from TCRdb's copy, which holds only in-frame ones; the method was immunoSEQ multiplex PCR. The sample holds 55,000 to 70,000 clones, 82% seen once. Isocitrate dehydrogenase mutation was absent in all glioblastoma patients. The V segment lost 11 bases and the J segment 4 bases; nucleotides outside the gene matches: 11. The CDR3 loop spans 13 amino acids. In germline, CDR1 is MNHNS, CDR2 SASEGT. The TCR originated in a human donor with glioblastoma. The genes are TRBV6-1 and TRBJ2-7, with 7 positions matching TRBD2. The material was blood, obtained before dendritic cell vaccination. In DNA form, the CDR3 reads TGTGCCTGCCAGCCGCAGCGGGGATACGAGCAGTACTTC. Its protein product is CACQPQRGYEQYF.